The rows below give T cell receptor beta chains drawn from one sample of a study of T cell responses to AZD1222 COVID-19 vaccine. The table came from immunoSEQ multiplex PCR; TCRdb's copy has only in-frame clones and leaves some out. This sample has over 110,000 clones; almost 90% occur once, and the top ten carry under 2%. Sequenced material: peripheral blood, taken 28 days after the second AZD1222 dose. These receptor sequences come from an adult who received the AZD1222 COVID-19 vaccine. Both conserved end residues are part of each CDR3. Each record gives: V gene, clone size, J gene, D gene, CDR3 DNA, CDR3 protein. D genes are given only for firm matches. Some rows mark clone size as missing; the rest say once, few, many or name a class of expanded clone.

V gene: TRBV25-1; clone size: .; J gene: TRBJ2-7; D gene: .; CDR3 DNA: TGTGCCAGCAGTGTATCGTGGGAGCAGTACTTC; CDR3 protein: CASSVSWEQYF
V gene: TRBV14; clone size: .; J gene: TRBJ1-3; D gene: .; CDR3 DNA: TGTGCCAGCAGCCACGGGCCCGGAAACACCATATATTTT; CDR3 protein: CASSHGPGNTIYF
V gene: TRBV7-9; clone size: .; J gene: TRBJ2-5; D gene: .; CDR3 DNA: TGTGCCAGCAGCTTATCTCGGCTGGATGAGACCCAGTACTTC; CDR3 protein: CASSLSRLDETQYF
V gene: TRBV19; clone size: .; J gene: TRBJ2-2; D gene: .; CDR3 DNA: TGTGCCAGTAGATCGGACAGAAACACCGGGGAGCTGTTTTTT; CDR3 protein: CASRSDRNTGELFF
V gene: TRBV30; clone size: .; J gene: TRBJ2-7; D gene: TRBD2; CDR3 DNA: TGTGCCTGGAGTTGGGGCCTAGCGGGAGGTCGACGCGACGAGCAGTACTTC; CDR3 protein: CAWSWGLAGGRRDEQYF
V gene: TRBV30; clone size: .; J gene: TRBJ1-2; D gene: .; CDR3 DNA: TGTGCCTGGATTCAAAATCCCCTGGGACCGCGGGGCTACACCTTC; CDR3 protein: CAWIQNPLGPRGYTF
V gene: TRBV19; clone size: .; J gene: TRBJ2-2; D gene: .; CDR3 DNA: TGTGCCAGTAGTATTCGCAGGTCTTTGAACACCGGGGAGCTGTTTTTT; CDR3 protein: CASSIRRSLNTGELFF
V gene: TRBV25-1; clone size: .; J gene: TRBJ1-1; D gene: .; CDR3 DNA: TGTGCCAGCAGCTCACAGGGGAACACTGAAGCTTTCTTT; CDR3 protein: CASSSQGNTEAFF
V gene: TRBV19; clone size: .; J gene: TRBJ1-1; D gene: TRBD1; CDR3 DNA: TGTGCCAGTAGTGATGGACAGGGGCACACTGAAGCTTTCTTT; CDR3 protein: CASSDGQGHTEAFF
V gene: TRBV11-2; clone size: .; J gene: TRBJ1-6; D gene: .; CDR3 DNA: TGTGCCAGCACCCAATTGTCCTATAATTCACCCCTCCACTTT; CDR3 protein: CASTQLSYNSPLHF
V gene: TRBV28; clone size: .; J gene: TRBJ2-3; D gene: TRBD2; CDR3 DNA: TGTGCCAGCAGTTTAGGGCTAGCGGGTTCCAGAGGTACGCAGTATTTT; CDR3 protein: CASSLGLAGSRGTQYF
V gene: TRBV5-1; clone size: .; J gene: TRBJ1-2; D gene: .; CDR3 DNA: TGCGCCAGCAGCTTTCAAGGTCAGCGGGGCTACACCTTC; CDR3 protein: CASSFQGQRGYTF
V gene: TRBV9; clone size: .; J gene: TRBJ1-2; D gene: TRBD1; CDR3 DNA: TGTGCCAGCAGCCCCACACCCGGGACAGGGTATGGCTACACCTTC; CDR3 protein: CASSPTPGTGYGYTF
V gene: TRBV19; clone size: .; J gene: TRBJ2-7; D gene: TRBD1; CDR3 DNA: TGTGCCAGTAGCTATTCGGACAGGGGTTCCTACGAGCAGTACTTC; CDR3 protein: CASSYSDRGSYEQYF
V gene: TRBV5-4; clone size: .; J gene: TRBJ2-1; D gene: TRBD2; CDR3 DNA: TGTGCCAGCAGCTCACAAAGGGGGGGACTAGCGGGTTCCAATGAGCAGTTCTTC; CDR3 protein: CASSSQRGGLAGSNEQFF
V gene: TRBV13; clone size: .; J gene: TRBJ1-2; D gene: TRBD1; CDR3 DNA: TGTGCCAGCAGCTCCGCCGGGACAGGGTCGCGCGGCTACACCTTC; CDR3 protein: CASSSAGTGSRGYTF
V gene: TRBV5-4; clone size: .; J gene: TRBJ2-4; D gene: .; CDR3 DNA: TGTGCCAGCAGTCCGGACAGTTCCAAAAACATTCAGTACTTC; CDR3 protein: CASSPDSSKNIQYF
V gene: TRBV6-5; clone size: once; J gene: TRBJ2-1; D gene: TRBD2; CDR3 DNA: TGTGCCTCTACTAGCGGCAGCTTTAATGAGCAGTTCTTC; CDR3 protein: CASTSGSFNEQFF
V gene: TRBV15; clone size: .; J gene: TRBJ1-2; D gene: .; CDR3 DNA: TGTGCCACCAGCAGAGAAGGAGGTTCCCTAAACTATGGCTACACCTTC; CDR3 protein: CATSREGGSLNYGYTF
V gene: TRBV11-3; clone size: .; J gene: TRBJ1-5; D gene: .; CDR3 DNA: TGTGCCAGCAGCTTACATCCGGGTTATACCCGAGGGGGCAATCAGCCCCAGCATTTT; CDR3 protein: CASSLHPGYTRGGNQPQHF
V gene: TRBV27; clone size: .; J gene: TRBJ1-2; D gene: .; CDR3 DNA: TGTGCCAGCAGTCTGAAGGGGTTAGGTGGCTACACCTTC; CDR3 protein: CASSLKGLGGYTF
V gene: TRBV10-3; clone size: few; J gene: TRBJ1-1; D gene: .; CDR3 DNA: TGTGCCATCAGTGAGACAGGGAATGAAGCTTTCTTT; CDR3 protein: CAISETGNEAFF
V gene: TRBV12-5; clone size: .; J gene: TRBJ2-7; D gene: .; CDR3 DNA: TGTGCTAGTGCCAGGACACCATCCTACGAGCAGTACTTC; CDR3 protein: CASARTPSYEQYF
V gene: TRBV5-1; clone size: .; J gene: TRBJ1-6; D gene: TRBD1; CDR3 DNA: TGCGCCAGCAGTGATCCGGGACAGGGTTCACCCCTCCACTTT; CDR3 protein: CASSDPGQGSPLHF
V gene: TRBV30; clone size: .; J gene: TRBJ2-1; D gene: TRBD2; CDR3 DNA: TGTGCCACCCCAAGGGACCCGCGGGGGGATGAGCAGTTCTTC; CDR3 protein: CATPRDPRGDEQFF
V gene: TRBV28; clone size: .; J gene: TRBJ1-1; D gene: .; CDR3 DNA: TGTGCCAGCACTGGCGGGGGGATGAACACTGAAGCTTTCTTT; CDR3 protein: CASTGGGMNTEAFF
V gene: TRBV9; clone size: .; J gene: TRBJ2-3; D gene: .; CDR3 DNA: TGTGCCAGCAGCGTAGGTGTACGCGGGGAAGCCAGTAGCGTCGCAGATACGCAGTATTTT; CDR3 protein: CASSVGVRGEASSVADTQYF
V gene: TRBV3-1/TRBV3-2; clone size: .; J gene: TRBJ1-3; D gene: .; CDR3 DNA: TGTGCCAGCAGCCAGGGCAGCTCTGGAAACACCATATATTTT; CDR3 protein: CASSQGSSGNTIYF
V gene: TRBV4-2; clone size: .; J gene: TRBJ2-3; D gene: TRBD2; CDR3 DNA: TGTGCCAGCAGCCTCTCCGGGACTAGCGGGGGAGGAGCGGCAGATACGCAGTATTTT; CDR3 protein: CASSLSGTSGGGAADTQYF
V gene: TRBV28; clone size: .; J gene: TRBJ2-7; D gene: TRBD1; CDR3 DNA: TGTGCCAGCGGAGAGGGGGCAAAGGGGCAGTACTTC; CDR3 protein: CASGEGAKGQYF
V gene: TRBV4-3; clone size: .; J gene: TRBJ1-4; D gene: .; CDR3 DNA: TGCGCCAGCAGCCAATTCCAGGGCCAGGGGAATGAAAAACTGTTTTTT; CDR3 protein: CASSQFQGQGNEKLFF
V gene: TRBV3-1/TRBV3-2; clone size: .; J gene: TRBJ2-1; D gene: .; CDR3 DNA: TGTGCCAGCAGCCAAGGAGGGGGGGATGAGCAGTTCTTC; CDR3 protein: CASSQGGGDEQFF
V gene: TRBV28; clone size: .; J gene: TRBJ2-7; D gene: TRBD1; CDR3 DNA: TGTGCCAGCAATACGGCAACAGGGGCCTACGAGCAGTACTTC; CDR3 protein: CASNTATGAYEQYF
V gene: TRBV7-2; clone size: .; J gene: TRBJ2-2; D gene: TRBD1; CDR3 DNA: TGTGCCAGCAGCTTAGCGGGACAGGGGAACACCGGGGAGCTGTTTTTT; CDR3 protein: CASSLAGQGNTGELFF
V gene: TRBV3-1/TRBV3-2; clone size: .; J gene: TRBJ2-5; D gene: .; CDR3 DNA: TGTGCCAGCAGCCAAGATCCGGCCCTTTACTACTTC; CDR3 protein: CASSQDPALYYF
V gene: TRBV2; clone size: .; J gene: TRBJ1-1; D gene: .; CDR3 DNA: TGTGCCGGACTCGGAGGGAGAGCTGAAGCTTTCTTT; CDR3 protein: CAGLGGRAEAFF
V gene: TRBV5-5; clone size: once; J gene: TRBJ1-1; D gene: .; CDR3 DNA: TGTGCCAGCAGCTTGGGACGGGGGGCGAACACTGAAGCTTTCTTT; CDR3 protein: CASSLGRGANTEAFF